The 30 T cell receptor beta chains presented below share a single source sample, sequenced in a study of T cell responses to AZD1222 COVID-19 vaccine. TCRdb's copy holds only in-frame clones and misses some; the assay was immunoSEQ multiplex PCR. The top ten hold approximately 8.6% of the sample, which has some 25,000 clones, 86% seen once. Sample: peripheral blood, taken 28 days after the second AZD1222 dose. The source is an adult who received the AZD1222 COVID-19 vaccine.

The chain links TRBV21-1 to TRBJ2-1; the table's TRBD2 call for D was not verified on the DNA. TRBV21-1 is given as a pseudogene. The CDR3 consists of 15 residues. CDR3 DNA: TGTGCCAGCATTAACCGCCGCGGACTAGCGAATGAGCAGTTCTTC. This codes for CASINRRGLANEQFF.

CDR3 protein: CASSLAGGVRETQYF. Here the CDR3 DNA reads TGTGCCAGCAGCTTGGCCGGAGGGGTTCGGGAGACCCAGTACTTC. The genes are TRBV5-4 and TRBJ2-5, with D perhaps matching TRBD2 (6 bases). The V gene's germline CDR1 is SGHNT and CDR2 YYREEE (reference sequence). The V and J ends lost 0 bases and 5 bases respectively, with 14 bases between them. CDR3 size: 15 residues.

J is TRBJ2-1 and V is TRBV9; no firm D call. The CDR3 has 10 amino acids. CDR1 and CDR2 (germline): SGDLS, YYNGEE. Trimming took 3 bases from V and 7 from J, leaving 2 bases between them. Here the CDR3 reads CASSGNEQFF. DNA for the CDR3: TGTGCCAGCAGCGGTAATGAGCAGTTCTTC.

The V and J genes are TRBV7-3 and TRBJ2-3; D is possibly TRBD1 (6 bases). Germline lookup yields CDR1 SGHTA and CDR2 FQGTGA. Trimming left V 5 bases short and J 0 bases short, with 18 bases between. This CDR3 has 17 residues. The CDR3 coding sequence is TGTGCCAGCAGCCTCCAAGGGACAACGACTAGCACAGATACGCAGTATTTT. It codes for CASSLQGTTTSTDTQYF. Filled out from reference TRBV7-3 and TRBJ2-3, the complete variable domain reads GAGVSQTPSNKVTEKGKYVELRCDPISGHTALYWYRQSLGQGPEFLIYFQGTGAADDSGLPNDRFFAVRPEGSVSTLKIQRTERGDSAVYLCASSLQGTTTSTDTQYFGPGTRLTVL.

This clone was detected once. This rearrangement joins TRBV19 to TRBJ2-5, with D tentatively TRBD1 (5 bases). The germline CDR1 and CDR2 sequences are LNHDA and SQIVND (reference sequence). Deletions cut 5 bases from V and 3 bases from J, with 13 bases between. The CDR3 has 14 residues. The CDR3 spells CASSFRVDEETQYF. As DNA, the CDR3 is TGTGCCAGTAGTTTCAGGGTTGATGAAGAGACCCAGTACTTC.

This clone has a single count. V usage is TRBV10-3 and J usage is TRBJ1-4; the match to TRBD1 covers 10 bases. Per germline, CDR1 ENHRY and CDR2 SYGVKD. Trimming cost V 10 bases and J 8 bases; bases outside gene matches: 7. This CDR3 has 13 residues. This chain's CDR3 is CATRDRGDEKLFF. The CDR3 nucleotides read TGTGCCACCCGGGACAGGGGTGACGAAAAACTGTTTTTT.

This chain links TRBV7-6 with TRBJ2-1; D not certain. This CDR3 contains 13 residues. V lost 5 bases and J 7 bases, leaving 12 bases between the germline ends. Germline CDR1 is SGHVS and CDR2 is FNYEAQ. CDR3 sequence: CASSPPSWNEQFF. CDR3 DNA sequence: TGTGCCAGCAGCCCACCCAGTTGGAATGAGCAGTTCTTC. The entire variable domain, with the rest obtained from reference TRBV7-6 and TRBJ2-1, is as follows: GAGVSQSPRYKVTKRGQDVALRCDPISGHVSLYWYRQALGQGPEFLTYFNYEAQQDKSGLPNDRFSAERPEGSISTLTIQRTEQRDSAMYRCASSPPSWNEQFFGPGTRLTVL.

The chain is built from TRBV2 and TRBJ2-1, with 9 nucleotides matching TRBD2. V lost 7 bases and J lost 6; bases outside the gene matches: 7. The CDR3 is made up of 14 amino acids. Germline V gene lookup returns CDR1 SNHLY and CDR2 FYNNEI. The CDR3 spells CASMGNSGGNEQFF. The DNA of the CDR3 is TGTGCCAGCATGGGGAATAGCGGGGGCAATGAGCAGTTCTTC.

The rearrangement uses TRBV10-3 and TRBJ1-5, with 9 bases that match TRBD1. The CDR3 contains 15 residues. CDR1 and CDR2 (germline): ENHRY, SYGVKD. V shed 10 bases and J 1 base; nucleotides not matched to a gene: 8. CDR3 bases: TGTGCCACCACAGGGGGCGAAAGGAGCAATCAGCCCCAGCATTTT. Its protein is CATTGGERSNQPQHF.

The chain recombines TRBV2 with TRBJ1-1, with TRBD1 matching 8 bases. V was clipped by 8 bases and J by 0 bases; unmatched bases: 11. Germline lookup yields CDR1 SNHLY and CDR2 FYNNEI. The CDR3 has 16 residues. This CDR3 is CASLGQGGGLNTEAFF. In DNA form, the CDR3 reads TGTGCCAGCCTAGGACAGGGAGGGGGCCTGAACACTGAAGCTTTCTTT.

This rearrangement joins TRBV12-3 or TRBV12-4 to TRBJ1-2; D is unresolved. The V and J ends lost 5 bases and 4 bases respectively, with 8 bases between them. CDR3 length: 12 residues. CDR3 region: CASSRDTYGYTF. CDR3 bases: TGTGCCAGCAGTAGAGACACCTATGGCTACACCTTC.

This chain connects TRBV2 to TRBJ1-4; D unclear. V was clipped by 9 bases and J by 1 base, with 15 bases between them. CDR3 length: 15 residues. Germline-derived CDR1 and CDR2 are SNHLY and FYNNEI. The CDR3 DNA reads TGTGCCAGTAGGAGGGCTGTGGAAACTAATGAAAAACTGTTTTTT. Amino acid sequence: CASRRAVETNEKLFF. Together with reference TRBV2 and TRBJ1-4, the CDR3 gives the full variable domain: EPEVTQTPSHQVTQMGQEVILRCVPISNHLYFYWYRQILGQKVEFLVSFYNNEISEKSEIFDDQFSVERPDGSNFTLKIRSTKLEDSAMYFCASRRAVETNEKLFFGSGTQLSVL.

The CDR3 loop reads CSVARPTTGELFF. For the CDR3, the DNA is TGCAGCGTTGCCCGCCCAACCACCGGGGAGCTGTTTTTT. The chain uses TRBV29-1 and TRBJ2-2; D call uncertain. Germline loops: CDR1 SQVTM, CDR2 ANQGSEA. This CDR3 contains 13 residues. V was cut by 4 bases and J by 4 bases, with 10 bases left in between.

The V and J genes are TRBV27 and TRBJ1-6, with TRBD1 matching over 12 bases. Germline V gene data show CDR1 as MNHEY and CDR2 as SMNVEV (reference sequence). The CDR3 has 16 residues. The trim removed 8 bases at V and 11 bases at J, leaving 13 bases unmatched. For the CDR3, the DNA is TGTGCCAGCGCACACCGGGACAGGGGGCCTGATGCACCCCTCCACTTT. It codes for CASAHRDRGPDAPLHF.

The CDR3 reads CASSYRPGGPWEQYF. The CDR3, as DNA: TGTGCCAGCAGTTACCGACCGGGAGGGCCTTGGGAGCAGTACTTC. The chain carries TRBV6-5 and TRBJ2-7; 8 bases align to TRBD2. CDR1 is MNHEY, CDR2 SVGAGI, per germline. J gave up 7 bases and V 2 bases, and 10 bases lay outside the gene matches. The CDR3 has 15 residues.

The gene calls are TRBV29-1 and TRBJ1-2; 9 bases are a match to TRBD1. CDR1 and CDR2 (germline): SQVTM, ANQGSEA. This CDR3 is 12 amino acids long. V lost 7 bases to trimming and J lost 8 bases; unmatched junction nucleotides: 8. DNA for the CDR3: TGCAGCGCCGAGGGACAGGGAAAAGGCTACACCTTC. This sequence encodes CSAEGQGKGYTF.

V usage is TRBV28 and J usage is TRBJ1-5; tentative D call: TRBD1 (5 bases). Germline V CDR1 and CDR2: MDHEN, SYDVKM. Trimming left V 7 bases short and J 4 bases short, with 14 bases between. The CDR3 has 14 residues. This chain's CDR3 is CASTLGGGNQPQHF. As DNA, the CDR3 is TGTGCCAGCACCCTCGGCGGGGGGAATCAGCCCCAGCATTTT.

This clone was detected a few times. The rearrangement joins TRBV7-9 to TRBJ2-7; the match to TRBD2 covers 12 bases. With V trimmed by 5 bases and J by 2 bases, 4 bases remained unmatched. Germline V gene lookup returns CDR1 SEHNR and CDR2 FQNEAQ (reference sequence). The CDR3 is made up of 15 amino acids. CDR3 nucleotides: TGTGCCAGCAGCACCACTAGCGGGGGGACCTACGAGCAGTACTTC. Protein product: CASSTTSGGTYEQYF.

The genes are TRBV19 and TRBJ1-2; possible D gene TRBD1, 5 bases. This CDR3 has 15 residues. Germline assignment: CDR1 LNHDA and CDR2 SQIVND (reference sequence). V gave up 9 bases and J gave up 0 bases, with 17 bases separating them. CDR3 in DNA: TGTGCCAGCAGGGAAAGTGGACCAGCTAACTATGGCTACACCTTC. Its translation: CASRESGPANYGYTF. Full variable domain (remainder filled in from reference TRBV19 and TRBJ1-2): DGGITQSPKYLFRKEGQNVTLSCEQNLNHDAMYWYRQDPGQGLRLIYYSQIVNDFQKGDIAEGYSVSREKKESFPLTVTSAQKNPTAFYLCASRESGPANYGYTFGSGTRLTVV.

The rearrangement links TRBV5-1 to TRBJ2-3; 12 nucleotides line up with TRBD2. V was clipped by 4 bases and J by 5 bases; unmatched bases: 14. Germline CDR1 is SGHRS and CDR2 is YFSETQ. CDR3 length equals 18 residues. CDR3 bases: TGCGCCAGCAGCCTATACCCCTGGACTAGCGGGACTGGAGATACGCAGTATTTT. Translation: CASSLYPWTSGTGDTQYF.

The J gene is TRBJ2-7, the V gene TRBV9; D unclear. The V gene's germline CDR1 is SGDLS and CDR2 YYNGEE. V was pared by 0 bases and J by 5 bases, with 15 bases between. This CDR3 region has 15 residues. In DNA, the CDR3 is TGTGCCAGCAGCGTAGGGTCTCGGTCCGGCCACGAGCAGTACTTC. It codes for CASSVGSRSGHEQYF.

The chain joins TRBV28 to TRBJ1-5, with 9 nucleotides matching TRBD1. The CDR3 runs 15 residues. Looked up from germline, CDR1 is MDHEN and CDR2 is SYDVKM. V gave up 3 bases and J gave up 4 bases; unmatched junction bases: 4. In DNA, the CDR3 is TGTGCCAGCAGTTTTGCGACAGGGGGAAATCAGCCCCAGCATTTT. It yields the protein CASSFATGGNQPQHF.

The rearrangement links TRBV7-8 to TRBJ2-7; 9 nucleotides agree with TRBD2. CDR3 length equals 15 residues. From germline, CDR1 is SGHVS and CDR2 FQNEAQ. Trimming at V came to 1 base and at J to 0 bases, leaving 1 base not matched to a gene. CDR3 DNA: TGTGCCAGCAGCTTAGTAGCGGGAGTCTCCTACGAGCAGTACTTC. Protein product: CASSLVAGVSYEQYF.

The gene calls are TRBV30 and TRBJ1-4; TRBD1 is a possible D gene (5 bases). The CDR3 has 12 amino acids. Trimming took 2 bases from V and 8 from J, leaving 9 bases between them. Germline values: CDR1 GTSNPN, CDR2 SVGIG (reference sequence). In nucleotides, the CDR3 is TGTGCCTGGAGTAAGACAGCCGAAAAACTGTTTTTT. Residues: CAWSKTAEKLFF.

The chain recombines TRBV5-8 with TRBJ1-5, with D maybe TRBD1 (5 bases). The CDR3 has 17 residues. CDR1 and CDR2 from the germline V gene are SGHTS and YDEGEE. Trimming left V 1 base short and J 0 bases short, with 14 bases between. The CDR3 region has the DNA TGTGCCAGCAGCTTGTTATTAGGGGCTAATAGCAATCAGCCCCAGCATTTT. Protein: CASSLLLGANSNQPQHF.

V usage is TRBV3-1 (or the pseudogene TRBV3-2) and J usage is TRBJ1-1; possible D gene TRBD1, 6 bases. CDR3 length: 13 amino acids. Germline-derived CDR1 and CDR2 are LGHDT and YNNKEL (reference sequence). The germline V and J ends were trimmed by 1 base and 9 bases, with 12 bases remaining between them. The CDR3 region is CASSQGRGAKAFF. The DNA for the CDR3 is TGTGCCAGCAGCCAAGGCAGGGGAGCCAAAGCTTTCTTT.

The chain employs TRBV18 and TRBJ1-2; perhaps TRBD1 as D (6 bases). The CDR3 runs 15 residues. Germline lookup yields CDR1 KGHSH and CDR2 LQKENI. Trimming cost V 1 base and J 6 bases, with 15 bases left between them. CDR3 sequence: CASSPLVAGEDGYTF. The CDR3 DNA reads as TGTGCCAGCTCACCACTTGTCGCAGGGGAGGATGGCTACACCTTC.

V gene TRBV7-9 combines with J gene TRBJ2-2; 11 bases are shared with TRBD2. The length of the CDR3 is 16 residues. V was clipped by 2 bases and J by 7 bases; unmatched bases: 6. Looked up from germline, CDR1 is SEHNR and CDR2 is FQNEAQ (reference sequence). The CDR3 spells CASSLISGRADGELFF. The DNA of the CDR3 is TGTGCCAGCAGCTTAATTAGCGGGAGGGCCGACGGGGAGCTGTTTTTT.

The V and J genes are TRBV27 and TRBJ2-5, with 13 bases that match TRBD2. V lost 6 bases, J lost 2 bases, and 9 bases stayed unmatched. The germline V gene has CDR1 MNHEY and CDR2 SMNVEV (reference sequence). The CDR3 is 17 amino acids. CDR3 in DNA: TGTGCCAGCAGCAAGGGACTAGCGGGATGGGGGCAAGAGACCCAGTACTTC. Its translation: CASSKGLAGWGQETQYF.

This clone was seen more than once but under ten times. The CDR3 here is CASSFRAGGSGEQYF. The CDR3 DNA follows: TGCGCCAGCAGTTTCCGAGCGGGAGGGTCTGGGGAGCAGTACTTC. The chain joins TRBV4-1 to TRBJ2-7, with 10 bases that match TRBD2. Trimming at V came to 6 bases and at J to 7 bases, leaving 12 bases not matched to a gene. CDR3 length equals 15 residues. CDR1 is MGHRA, CDR2 YSYEKL, per germline.